A selection of T cell receptor beta chains follows, all from one sample in a study of cytomegalovirus exposure and HLA in healthy donors. Produced via immunoSEQ multiplex PCR; TCRdb's table is partial and in-frame only. The repertoire consists of about 160,000 clones, with more than 70% occurring once and the leading ten covering under 5%. The specimen sequenced was PBMCs. These receptors originate from a woman in her forties or fifties in good health and CMV-seropositive. Both conserved end residues are part of each CDR3. D genes are given only for firm matches. Only part of the rows carry a size: once, few, many, or a class if the clone is expanded.

clone size	V gene	D gene	J gene	CDR3 protein	CDR3 DNA
-	TRBV27	-	TRBJ2-1	CASSTHGGPSYNEQFF	TGTGCCAGCAGTACCCACGGGGGGCCGTCCTACAATGAGCAGTTCTTC
few	TRBV23-1	TRBD2	TRBJ2-1	CASSQSGSGGAPGNEQFF	TGCGCCAGCAGTCAATCAGGTAGCGGGGGCGCTCCGGGGAATGAGCAGTTCTTC
-	TRBV6-5	-	TRBJ1-1	CASSHLSTEAFF	TGTGCCAGCAGCCACTTGAGCACTGAAGCTTTCTTT
-	TRBV13	-	TRBJ1-4	CASSLNRVRGEKLFF	TGTGCCAGCAGCTTAAATCGGGTACGGGGAGAAAAACTGTTTTTT
-	TRBV29-1	-	TRBJ1-5	CSVEGQGQPQHF	TGCAGCGTTGAGGGTCAGGGTCAGCCCCAGCATTTT
-	TRBV9	TRBD1	TRBJ2-7	CASSVHGTDNYEQYF	TGTGCCAGCAGCGTTCACGGGACAGACAATTACGAGCAGTACTTC
-	TRBV30	-	TRBJ1-3	CAWIWQGSGNTIYF	TGTGCCTGGATCTGGCAGGGCTCTGGAAACACCATATATTTT
few	TRBV7-2	-	TRBJ1-2	CASRGLGARWGYTF	TGTGCCAGCAGGGGATTGGGGGCGCGGTGGGGCTACACCTTC
-	TRBV7-3	TRBD2	TRBJ2-2	CASSPFSLAGVTNTGELFF	TGTGCCAGCAGCCCATTCTCACTAGCGGGGGTTACCAACACCGGGGAGCTGTTTTTT
-	TRBV9	TRBD2	TRBJ2-1	CASSGAGGPFDEQFF	TGTGCCAGCAGCGGAGCGGGAGGGCCGTTCGATGAGCAGTTCTTC